These 15 T cell receptor beta chains originate from one sample sequenced in a study of shared clonotypes between healthy human individuals. Assay used: immunoSEQ multiplex PCR; TCRdb lists only in-frame clones, some missing. The sample shows 550,000 to 850,000 clones, over 55% of them seen only once. The specimen was memory CD4+ T cells sorted from blood. Subset reported: CD45RA-negative fraction. The source of these receptors is a woman aged 25 to 39 in good health.

About this clone: The sample carries other DNA sequences with the same CDR3. J is TRBJ1-1 and V is TRBV5-6, with 7 bases matching TRBD1. The ends lost 3 bases at V and 5 bases at J; junction bases unmatched: 10. CDR1 is SGHDT and CDR2 is YYEEEE in the germline V gene. CDR3 length: 15 amino acids. This CDR3 is CASSSRQGFYTEAFF. CDR3 DNA: TGTGCCAGCAGCTCCCGACAGGGATTTTATACTGAAGCTTTCTTT. Filled out from reference TRBV5-6 and TRBJ1-1, the complete variable domain reads DAGVTQSPTHLIKTRGQQVTLRCSPKSGHDTVSWYQQALGQGPQFIFQYYEEEERQRGNFPDRFSGHQFPNYSSELNVNALLLGDSALYLCASSSRQGFYTEAFFGQGTRLTVV.

The chain links TRBV28 to TRBJ2-5, with 10 bases matching TRBD2. Trimming removed 5 bases from V and 7 bases from J; junction bases left unmatched: 7. Germline assignment: CDR1 MDHEN and CDR2 SYDVKM. CDR3 size: 14 residues. Here the CDR3 reads CASSLKAGGTTQYF. Written as DNA, the CDR3 is TGTGCCAGCAGTCTTAAAGCGGGAGGGACGACCCAGTACTTC.

The chain uses TRBV30 and TRBJ2-1; D is unclear. Germline CDR1 GTSNPN, CDR2 SVGIG (reference sequence). V lost 3 bases, J lost 0 bases, and 12 bases lay in between. This CDR3 contains 15 residues. The CDR3 spells CAWRGRLSSYNEQFF. The DNA of the CDR3 is TGTGCCTGGAGGGGCCGCCTGAGCTCCTACAATGAGCAGTTCTTC.

The genes are TRBV7-7 and TRBJ2-5; 7 bases are a match to TRBD1. Unmatched junction bases numbered 11, after V lost 2 bases and J lost 5 bases. The CDR3 runs 16 residues. From germline, CDR1 is SSHAT and CDR2 FNYEAQ (reference sequence). CDR3 bases: TGTGCCAGCAGCTTAACGGGACAGAGCCTTGGGGAGACCCAGTACTTC. Translation gives CASSLTGQSLGETQYF.

The chain has TRBV6-5 and TRBJ1-2; 7 bases map to TRBD1. CDR1 MNHEY and CDR2 SVGAGI come from the germline V gene. With V trimmed by 6 bases and J by 1 base, 8 bases remained unmatched. The length of the CDR3 is 15 residues. The chain's CDR3 is CASSTDRSYNYGYTF. As DNA, the CDR3 is TGTGCCAGCAGCACGGACAGGTCTTATAACTATGGCTACACCTTC.

This clone has only a few counts. The chain employs TRBV10-1 and TRBJ1-5; possible D gene TRBD1, 6 bases. The germline CDR1 and CDR2 sequences are WNHNN and SYGVQD (reference sequence). CDR3 size: 13 residues. Between the trimmed V and J ends, which lost 3 bases and 5 bases, there was a span of 8 bases. The CDR3 coding sequence is TGCGCCAGCAGTGAAAACAGGGATCAGCCCCAGCATTTT. This translates into CASSENRDQPQHF.

The V call is TRBV9, the J call TRBJ2-7, with unresolved D. With 1 base removed from V and 5 bases from J, the gap between germline ends came to 10 bases. From germline, CDR1 is SGDLS and CDR2 YYNGEE. This CDR3 is built from 13 residues. Here the CDR3 reads CASSVSWGNEQYF. The DNA of the CDR3 is TGTGCCAGCAGCGTATCCTGGGGAAACGAGCAGTACTTC.

This rearrangement joins TRBV4-1 to TRBJ2-5; no reliable D call. CDR1 is MGHRA, CDR2 YSYEKL, per germline. Trimming shortened V by 4 bases and J by 5 bases, and 11 bases separated the two germline ends. The CDR3 extends over 13 amino acids. CDR3 in DNA: TGCGCCAGCAGCCCCGCGGTCATCGAGACCCAGTACTTC. Residues: CASSPAVIETQYF.

The chain is built from TRBV19 and TRBJ1-1; D might be TRBD1 (5 bases). Germline values: CDR1 LNHDA, CDR2 SQIVND (reference sequence). The V and J ends lost 4 bases and 1 base respectively, with 16 bases between them. CDR3 length equals 16 residues. CDR3 protein: CASSNRVPQENTEAFF. The CDR3 DNA reads TGTGCCAGTAGTAATAGGGTTCCACAGGAGAACACTGAAGCTTTCTTT.

The V call is TRBV6-5, the J call TRBJ2-7; D ambiguous. The V end lost 5 bases, the J end lost 3 bases, and 11 bases lay between the germline ends. CDR1 and CDR2 from the germline V gene are MNHEY and SVGAGI. The CDR3 sequence is 13 residues long. The CDR3 DNA sequence: TGTGCCAGCAGTAAAGACTTAAACTACGAGCAGTACTTC. This sequence encodes CASSKDLNYEQYF.

This rearrangement joins TRBV4-1 to TRBJ2-1, with TRBD2 identical over 7 bases. The trim removed 6 bases at V and 5 bases at J, leaving 7 bases unmatched. The CDR3 spans 14 residues. Germline V lookup: CDR1 MGHRA, CDR2 YSYEKL. The DNA of the CDR3 is TGCGCCAGCAGACTGGCGGGAGCCAACAATGAGCAGTTCTTC. It yields the protein CASRLAGANNEQFF.

The chain carries TRBV28 and TRBJ1-1; unclear D gene. Germline assignment: CDR1 MDHEN and CDR2 SYDVKM. This CDR3 comprises 13 residues. The V end lost 8 bases, the J end lost 1 base, and 11 bases lay between the germline ends. The CDR3 nucleotides read TGTGCCAGCCGTTGGAGGAGGAACACTGAAGCTTTCTTT. It yields the protein CASRWRRNTEAFF.

As regards this clone: Other DNA sequences in this specimen translate into the identical CDR3. This rearrangement joins TRBV5-5 to TRBJ2-3; 13 positions match TRBD2. Losses at the gene ends were 5 bases for V and 1 base for J; bases not matched to a gene: 4. Germline V gene lookup returns CDR1 SGHKS and CDR2 YYEKEE (reference sequence). This CDR3 contains 16 residues. The CDR3 is CASSPGLAGGTDTQYF. As DNA, the CDR3 is TGTGCCAGCAGTCCAGGACTAGCGGGAGGCACAGATACGCAGTATTTT.

This clone was detected ten times or more. A clone one base away is much larger, so this may be a read error. This sample includes further DNA sequences coding for the same CDR3. The rearrangement joins TRBV11-2 to TRBJ2-7; 7 bases line up with TRBD2. Trimming at V came to 2 bases and at J to 0 bases, leaving 1 base not matched to a gene. This CDR3 spans 14 amino acids. Germline CDR1 SGHAT, CDR2 FQNNGV. The CDR3 sequence is CASSLQRDSYEQYF. The CDR3 nucleotides read TGTGCCAGCAGCTTACAGCGGGACTCCTACGAGCAGTACTTC.

This clone was recorded a few times. The chain uses TRBV10-3 and TRBJ2-7, with D possibly TRBD1 on 7 matching bases. V lost 3 bases to trimming and J lost 0 bases, with 15 bases between them. The CDR3 loop spans 16 amino acids. Germline CDR1 and CDR2: ENHRY and SYGVKD. DNA for the CDR3: TGTGCCATCAGTGATTGGTCCAGGGGGGACTCCTACGAGCAGTACTTC. It specifies CAISDWSRGDSYEQYF.